This T cell receptor (beta chain) was captured by sequencing in a study of graft-versus-host responses after intestinal transplantation. Study information: As for transplant type, recipients had multivisceral, liver-intestinal, or isolated intestinal grafts. Recipients across the board were started on anti-thymocyte globulin induction, then kept on tacrolimus and steroids for two to three years.

To note about this clone: Its antigen is undetermined.

The CDR3 loop spans 14 amino acids. CDR1 is SEHNR and CDR2 is FQNEAQ in the germline V gene (reference sequence). J lost 7 bases, V lost 6 bases, and 5 bases had no gene match. Only in-frame clones appear in the TCRdb table, and some are missing; sequencing was by immunoSEQ multiplex PCR. There are around 120,000 clones in the sample; approximately 95% occur only once, and around 0.12% lies in the top ten. Study-wide points: Recipient-marrow GvH clones were detected, some having first appeared in ileum or blood.

V usage is TRBV7-9 and J usage is TRBJ2-1; TRBD1 matches at 11 bases. This TCR was sampled from a human donor who received an intestinal transplant. The sequences come from unstimulated CD4+ T cells sorted from spleen or lymph node cells, collected before intestinal transplant. CDR3 in DNA: TGTGCCAGCAGTTCGGGACAGGGGGTAAATGAGCAGTTCTTC. Translating it yields CASSSGQGVNEQFF.